These T cell receptor beta chains were read from a single sample in a study of T cell responses to AZD1222 COVID-19 vaccine. Method: immunoSEQ multiplex PCR; TCRdb's copy keeps in-frame clones and lacks some. The profile shows some 60,000 clones, more than 60% of them singletons. Material: peripheral blood, obtained 28 days after the second AZD1222 dose. The receptors were sampled from an adult who received the AZD1222 COVID-19 vaccine. Each CDR3 is given with its conserved first and last residue. The D gene is left open where the match is weak. The listing skips clone size in some rows; elsewhere it reads once, few, many or a size class.

v_call: TRBV5-6
j_call: TRBJ2-5
d_call: NA
clone_size: NA
cdr3_aa: CASSFPAGYSLRETQYF
cdr3_nt: TGTGCCAGCAGCTTTCCGGCGGGCTACTCCTTGAGGGAGACCCAGTACTTC

v_call: TRBV7-8
j_call: TRBJ1-1
d_call: TRBD1
clone_size: once
cdr3_aa: CASSFGQGYTEAFF
cdr3_nt: TGTGCCAGCAGCTTCGGACAGGGGTACACTGAAGCTTTCTTT

v_call: TRBV5-4
j_call: TRBJ2-3
d_call: NA
clone_size: NA
cdr3_aa: CASSLGADTQYF
cdr3_nt: TGTGCCAGCAGCCTGGGCGCAGATACGCAGTATTTT

v_call: TRBV5-1
j_call: TRBJ1-5
d_call: NA
clone_size: NA
cdr3_aa: CASSLGPRVGNQPQHF
cdr3_nt: TGCGCCAGCAGCTTGGGACCCAGGGTAGGCAATCAGCCCCAGCATTTT

v_call: TRBV5-8
j_call: TRBJ2-7
d_call: NA
clone_size: few
cdr3_aa: CASSLGDYEQYF
cdr3_nt: TGTGCCAGCAGCTTGGGAGACTACGAGCAGTACTTC

v_call: TRBV19
j_call: TRBJ1-1
d_call: TRBD1
clone_size: NA
cdr3_aa: CASIAGQGRVVGAEAFF
cdr3_nt: TGTGCCAGTATTGCCGGACAGGGGCGCGTAGTGGGCGCTGAAGCTTTCTTT

v_call: TRBV6-5
j_call: TRBJ2-3
d_call: NA
clone_size: NA
cdr3_aa: CASNHPGKDTQYF
cdr3_nt: TGTGCCAGCAACCACCCGGGCAAAGATACGCAGTATTTT

v_call: TRBV12-3/TRBV12-4
j_call: TRBJ2-2
d_call: NA
clone_size: NA
cdr3_aa: CASSDSAGELFF
cdr3_nt: TGTGCCAGCAGTGACAGTGCCGGGGAGCTGTTTTTT

v_call: TRBV7-9
j_call: TRBJ1-5
d_call: NA
clone_size: few
cdr3_aa: CASSLDSNQPQHF
cdr3_nt: TGTGCCAGCAGCTTAGATAGCAATCAGCCCCAGCATTTT

v_call: TRBV7-8
j_call: TRBJ2-6
d_call: NA
clone_size: once
cdr3_aa: CASSPRFDGANVLTF
cdr3_nt: TGTGCCAGCAGCCCCCGGTTCGATGGGGCCAACGTCCTGACTTTC

v_call: TRBV5-6
j_call: TRBJ1-2
d_call: NA
clone_size: NA
cdr3_aa: CASSLRPAHGYTF
cdr3_nt: TGTGCCAGCAGCTTGAGGCCAGCCCATGGCTACACCTTC

v_call: TRBV9
j_call: TRBJ1-1
d_call: TRBD1
clone_size: NA
cdr3_aa: CASSRQGGTEAFF
cdr3_nt: TGTGCCAGCAGCCGACAGGGTGGGACTGAAGCTTTCTTT

v_call: TRBV29-1
j_call: TRBJ2-2
d_call: TRBD1
clone_size: once
cdr3_aa: CSVGQLSDTGELFF
cdr3_nt: TGCAGCGTGGGACAGCTGTCCGACACCGGGGAGCTGTTTTTT

v_call: TRBV24-1
j_call: TRBJ2-2
d_call: NA
clone_size: NA
cdr3_aa: CATSVGGNTGELFF
cdr3_nt: TGTGCCACCAGTGTGGGGGGGAACACCGGGGAGCTGTTTTTT

v_call: TRBV7-2
j_call: TRBJ2-3
d_call: TRBD2
clone_size: NA
cdr3_aa: CASSLFSSGATDTQYF
cdr3_nt: TGTGCCAGCAGCTTATTTTCTAGCGGGGCCACAGATACGCAGTATTTT

v_call: TRBV7-2
j_call: TRBJ2-5
d_call: TRBD2
clone_size: few
cdr3_aa: CASSRGVAGIQETQYF
cdr3_nt: TGTGCCAGCAGCCGCGGGGTAGCGGGGATCCAAGAGACCCAGTACTTC

v_call: TRBV4-2
j_call: TRBJ2-7
d_call: NA
clone_size: NA
cdr3_aa: CASSQDPQDYEQYF
cdr3_nt: TGTGCCAGCAGCCAAGACCCACAAGACTACGAGCAGTACTTC

v_call: TRBV6-4
j_call: TRBJ2-3
d_call: NA
clone_size: NA
cdr3_aa: CASSDKIDGNTDTQYF
cdr3_nt: TGTGCCAGCAGTGACAAGATAGACGGGAACACAGATACGCAGTATTTT

v_call: TRBV7-9
j_call: TRBJ2-1
d_call: TRBD1
clone_size: NA
cdr3_aa: CASSPRRPGQRPNEQFF
cdr3_nt: TGTGCCAGCAGCCCCCGGAGACCGGGACAGAGGCCCAATGAGCAGTTCTTC

v_call: TRBV19
j_call: TRBJ1-5
d_call: NA
clone_size: few
cdr3_aa: CASSIKGLSNQPQHF
cdr3_nt: TGTGCCAGTAGTATAAAGGGGTTGAGCAATCAGCCCCAGCATTTT

v_call: TRBV28
j_call: TRBJ1-6
d_call: NA
clone_size: NA
cdr3_aa: CASSLDINSPLHF
cdr3_nt: TGTGCCAGCAGCCTCGACATTAATTCACCCCTCCACTTT

v_call: TRBV4-2
j_call: TRBJ1-2
d_call: NA
clone_size: NA
cdr3_aa: CASSQDRAPGYTF
cdr3_nt: TGTGCCAGCAGCCAAGACAGGGCGCCTGGCTACACCTTC

v_call: TRBV6-1
j_call: TRBJ2-2
d_call: NA
clone_size: NA
cdr3_aa: CASSEGLRVTGELFF
cdr3_nt: TGTGCCAGCAGTGAAGGGCTCAGGGTCACCGGGGAGCTGTTTTTT

v_call: TRBV2
j_call: TRBJ1-6
d_call: NA
clone_size: once
cdr3_aa: CASKDTNSPLHF
cdr3_nt: TGTGCCAGCAAGGACACTAATTCACCCCTCCACTTT

v_call: TRBV28
j_call: TRBJ1-1
d_call: NA
clone_size: NA
cdr3_aa: CASSPPGTEAFF
cdr3_nt: TGTGCCAGCAGCCCCCCAGGGACTGAAGCTTTCTTT

v_call: TRBV30
j_call: TRBJ2-2
d_call: TRBD1
clone_size: NA
cdr3_aa: CAWRNRGTGELFF
cdr3_nt: TGTGCCTGGAGGAACAGGGGGACCGGGGAGCTGTTTTTT

v_call: TRBV7-3
j_call: TRBJ2-1
d_call: TRBD2
clone_size: NA
cdr3_aa: CASSLMGTSPEQFF
cdr3_nt: TGTGCCAGCAGCTTAATGGGGACTAGCCCTGAGCAGTTCTTC

v_call: TRBV7-9
j_call: TRBJ2-3
d_call: TRBD2
clone_size: NA
cdr3_aa: CASRAGLAETDTQYF
cdr3_nt: TGTGCCAGCAGAGCCGGACTAGCGGAGACAGATACGCAGTATTTT

v_call: TRBV24-1
j_call: TRBJ2-2
d_call: NA
clone_size: many
cdr3_aa: CATSDPLGRNTGELFF
cdr3_nt: TGTGCCACCAGTGACCCCCTCGGGAGGAACACCGGGGAGCTGTTTTTT

v_call: TRBV11-3
j_call: TRBJ2-2
d_call: NA
clone_size: few
cdr3_aa: CASSLRDPGELFF
cdr3_nt: TGTGCCAGCAGCTTGAGGGATCCCGGGGAGCTGTTTTTT

v_call: TRBV7-2
j_call: TRBJ2-3
d_call: NA
clone_size: once
cdr3_aa: CASSLAPNTDTQYF
cdr3_nt: TGTGCCAGCAGCTTAGCGCCTAACACAGATACGCAGTATTTT

v_call: TRBV7-2
j_call: TRBJ1-2
d_call: NA
clone_size: few
cdr3_aa: CASSLGGYGYTF
cdr3_nt: TGTGCCAGCAGCTTAGGCGGGTATGGCTACACCTTC

v_call: TRBV12-3/TRBV12-4
j_call: TRBJ2-7
d_call: TRBD1
clone_size: NA
cdr3_aa: CASSIDRGGEQYF
cdr3_nt: TGTGCCAGCAGTATAGACAGGGGAGGCGAGCAGTACTTC

v_call: TRBV6-2/TRBV6-3
j_call: TRBJ1-1
d_call: NA
clone_size: NA
cdr3_aa: CASSYQYMNTEAFF
cdr3_nt: TGTGCCAGCAGTTACCAATACATGAACACTGAAGCTTTCTTT

v_call: TRBV5-5
j_call: TRBJ2-5
d_call: TRBD1
clone_size: NA
cdr3_aa: CASSQGARQETQYF
cdr3_nt: TGTGCCAGCAGTCAGGGGGCGCGACAAGAGACCCAGTACTTC

v_call: TRBV18
j_call: TRBJ2-1
d_call: TRBD1
clone_size: NA
cdr3_aa: CASSQFPGQGTGNEQFF
cdr3_nt: TGTGCCAGCTCACAATTTCCGGGACAGGGGACTGGCAATGAGCAGTTCTTC

v_call: TRBV18
j_call: TRBJ1-4
d_call: NA
clone_size: NA
cdr3_aa: CASSPSGGTNEKLFF
cdr3_nt: TGTGCCAGCTCTCCCTCCGGAGGTACTAATGAAAAACTGTTTTTT

v_call: TRBV5-3
j_call: TRBJ1-2
d_call: NA
clone_size: NA
cdr3_aa: CARSLGRGLNYGYTF
cdr3_nt: TGTGCCAGAAGCTTGGGTCGGGGCCTTAACTATGGCTACACCTTC

v_call: TRBV7-8
j_call: TRBJ1-6
d_call: NA
clone_size: few
cdr3_aa: CASSLVTRVNSPLHF
cdr3_nt: TGTGCCAGCAGCTTAGTTACCAGGGTCAATTCACCCCTCCACTTT

v_call: TRBV28
j_call: TRBJ1-2
d_call: TRBD1
clone_size: NA
cdr3_aa: CASSTPGQGLGNYGYTF
cdr3_nt: TGTGCCAGCAGTACACCGGGACAGGGGCTTGGTAACTATGGCTACACCTTC

v_call: TRBV11-2
j_call: TRBJ1-5
d_call: NA
clone_size: NA
cdr3_aa: CASSLGDRQPQHF
cdr3_nt: TGTGCCAGCAGCTTAGGAGATCGGCAGCCCCAGCATTTT

v_call: TRBV11-2
j_call: TRBJ2-1
d_call: TRBD2
clone_size: NA
cdr3_aa: CASSPTGLASYNEQFF
cdr3_nt: TGTGCCAGCAGCCCAACGGGACTAGCGTCCTACAATGAGCAGTTCTTC

v_call: TRBV19
j_call: TRBJ2-1
d_call: TRBD2
clone_size: NA
cdr3_aa: CASSIPAGGPGNEQFF
cdr3_nt: TGTGCCAGTAGTATACCAGCGGGGGGGCCTGGCAATGAGCAGTTCTTC

v_call: TRBV5-1
j_call: TRBJ1-6
d_call: NA
clone_size: few
cdr3_aa: CASSLRQPSSSYNSPLHF
cdr3_nt: TGCGCCAGCAGCTTGAGACAGCCATCGAGCTCCTATAATTCACCCCTCCACTTT

v_call: TRBV3-1/TRBV3-2
j_call: TRBJ2-2
d_call: NA
clone_size: NA
cdr3_aa: CASSQQGVGELFF
cdr3_nt: TGTGCCAGCAGCCAACAGGGAGTCGGGGAGCTGTTTTTT

v_call: TRBV19
j_call: TRBJ2-6
d_call: NA
clone_size: NA
cdr3_aa: CASSRGTGANVLTF
cdr3_nt: TGTGCCAGTAGTAGAGGAACTGGGGCCAACGTCCTGACTTTC

v_call: TRBV9
j_call: TRBJ2-3
d_call: TRBD2
clone_size: NA
cdr3_aa: CASSALAGSSTDTQYF
cdr3_nt: TGTGCCAGCAGCGCCTTAGCGGGGTCTAGCACAGATACGCAGTATTTT